This section outlines one T cell receptor (beta chain) sequence together with its context. Its specificity is not known. This record comes from a study of T cell responses to AZD1222 COVID-19 vaccine. Only in-frame clones appear in the TCRdb table, and some are missing; sequencing was by immunoSEQ multiplex PCR. The table shows approximately 64,000 clones, with about 93% occurring only once. The study's findings and limits: Close to half of all spike-specific TCRs reportedly target regions of the variants that are unmutated. Repertoires were obtained only post-peak T cell response. At study baseline, merely about 6 AZD1222 recipients were seropositive. There were mostly white British donors and more females than males, and clonal diversity was possibly underestimated.

This clonotype was obtained from an adult who received the MenACWY meningococcal vaccine as a control. Sequences were derived from peripheral blood, sampled 28 days after the second dose of the MenACWY control vaccine.

The CDR3, as DNA: TGTGCCAGCAGTTTAAGGGGGGGCTATGGCTACACCTTC. This codes for CASSLRGGYGYTF. The J gene is TRBJ1-2, the V gene TRBV2; a weak D match, TRBD1 (6 bases). Trimming took off 5 bases at V and 4 bases at J, with 11 bases between the two ends. The germline gives CDR1 SNHLY, CDR2 FYNNEI. This CDR3 is built from 13 residues.